Below, one T cell receptor beta chain is given with its context. This sample is part of a study of control samples from healthy donors and cancer patients. Per germline, CDR1 SGHKS and CDR2 YYEKEE (reference sequence). V was clipped by 0 bases and J by 10 bases, with 14 bases between them. The CDR3 covers 14 residues. Libraries were prepared by immunoSEQ multiplex PCR; TCRdb keeps only in-frame clonotypes and omits some of them. The data hold approximately 150,000 clones, with 94% observed a single time. Sequencing was done on a sample of blood. The sequence derives from a young woman in good health. The genes are TRBV5-5 and TRBJ1-5; D gene uncertain. The CDR3 DNA reads as TGTGCCAGCAGCTTGGAGGCAGTCTGGGATCCCCAGCATTTT. Residues: CASSLEAVWDPQHF.